Each of the 20 T cell receptor beta chains below was sequenced from the same sample in a study of CD8+ T cells in alopecia areata. Treatment indicated: oral pan-JAK inhibitor, 5-10 mg twice daily. cDNA serving as the sequencing template came from extracted, reverse transcribed RNA. Clones were read by immunoSEQ multiplex PCR, and TCRdb kept only the in-frame ones, dropping some. The sample records some 170,000 clones, approximately 55% being singletons. This sample comprised CD8+ T cells sorted from blood, obtained at week 24, from a patient treated with tofacitinib. The receptor set was obtained from a human donor with alopecia areata.

The J gene is TRBJ1-2, the V gene TRBV4-3, with unresolved D. V gave up 0 bases and J gave up 4 bases, with 12 bases separating them. This CDR3 is built from 15 residues. Per the germline V gene, CDR1 is LGHNA and CDR2 is YSLEER. The CDR3 nucleotides are TGCGCCAGCAGCCAAGATAGGGCCAGAGTCTATGGCTACACCTTC. This codes for CASSQDRARVYGYTF.

The gene calls are TRBV7-9 and TRBJ2-7, with TRBD2 as a possible D gene (5 bases). CDR1 SEHNR and CDR2 FQNEAQ come from the germline V gene (reference sequence). The CDR3 has 12 residues. V lost 4 bases and J 5 bases, leaving 9 bases between the germline ends. CDR3 region: CASSSAVDEQYF. Written as DNA, the CDR3 is TGTGCCAGCAGCTCAGCGGTTGACGAGCAGTACTTC.

This clone was counted only a few times. The J gene is TRBJ1-5, the V gene TRBV23-1, with 7 bases aligning to TRBD1. TRBV23-1 is an open reading frame, and its role is uncertain. The CDR3 spans 20 residues. Trimming cost V 4 bases and J 0 bases; bases outside gene matches: 18. The CDR3 DNA follows: TGCGCCAGCAGTCTAGCTCGGACAGGCTCACTAATGTATAGCAATCAGCCCCAGCATTTT. Translated: CASSLARTGSLMYSNQPQHF.

The table lists this clone with a count of one. This chain uses TRBV25-1 with TRBJ2-7; 9 nucleotides align to TRBD1. V shed 1 base, J shed 3 bases, and the junction held 10 bases outside the gene matches. Germline CDR1 and CDR2: MGHDK and SYGVNS. The CDR3 consists of 17 residues. The CDR3 loop is CASSESLRQGEYYEQYF. The CDR3 nucleotides read TGTGCCAGCAGTGAATCCCTCCGACAGGGGGAATACTACGAGCAGTACTTC.

To note about this clone: One end of the junction does not line up with germline, which may come from a read error. V and J are TRBV6-5 and TRBJ1-1; a possible D gene is TRBD1 (5 bases). The CDR3 contains 13 residues. Germline V gene data show CDR1 as MNHEY and CDR2 as SVGAGI. The CDR3 reads CASSYSQDTQAFF. The CDR3 bases are TGTGCCAGCAGTTACTCTCAGGACACTCAAGCTTTCTTT.

This clone was picked up a small number of times. The J gene is TRBJ1-2, the V gene TRBV27, with D tentatively TRBD1 (6 bases). This CDR3 has 14 amino acids. The ends were cut back, 4 bases at V and 7 bases at J, with 16 bases in the middle. Germline V lookup: CDR1 MNHEY, CDR2 SMNVEV (reference sequence). CDR3 region: CASSSKNRVGGYTF. The CDR3 DNA follows: TGTGCCAGCAGTTCGAAGAACAGGGTGGGTGGCTACACCTTC.

Notes on this clone: Relative to the germline gene, one junction end is altered; a read error may explain this. The CDR3 nucleotides are TGCAGCGTTGAAGGTCTTCAAGTGGGCCGAAACTTC. Translation: CSVEGLQVGRNF. The V call is TRBV29-1, the J call TRBJ1-2; no clear D gene. CDR1 and CDR2 from the germline V gene are SQVTM and ANQGSEA. The CDR3 extends over 12 amino acids.

This chain uses TRBV6-5 with TRBJ2-3; 13 positions agree with TRBD2. Germline CDR1 is MNHEY and CDR2 is SVGAGI. The V segment lost 0 bases and the J segment 3 bases; nucleotides outside the gene matches: 0. The CDR3 has 16 amino acids. CDR3 coding DNA: TGTGCCAGCAGTTACTCGGGACTAGCGGGGACAGATACGCAGTATTTT. Its translation is CASSYSGLAGTDTQYF.

The chain is built from TRBV5-1 and TRBJ1-1; TRBD1 is a possible D gene (5 bases). CDR3 length: 14 amino acids. V shed 6 bases and J shed 3 bases, with 15 bases lying between them. Germline V gene lookup returns CDR1 SGHRS and CDR2 YFSETQ. The CDR3 nucleotides read TGCGCCAGCACGCCAGGGATTATGGACACTGAAGCTTTCTTT. It yields the protein CASTPGIMDTEAFF.

The V call is TRBV9, the J call TRBJ1-1; 9 bases fit TRBD1. The V gene end was trimmed by 0 bases and the J gene end by 4 bases; junction bases not matched to a gene: 4. Germline CDR1 SGDLS, CDR2 YYNGEE. The CDR3 sequence is 15 residues long. The CDR3 region is CASSVGQGGTTEAFF. The CDR3 DNA follows: TGTGCCAGCAGCGTAGGACAGGGGGGAACCACTGAAGCTTTCTTT.

This clone has a handful of counts. V gene TRBV5-6 combines with J gene TRBJ1-3; D is undetermined. This CDR3 is 12 amino acids long. Germline values: CDR1 SGHDT, CDR2 YYEEEE. V was shortened by 0 bases and J by 4 bases, with 2 bases between the two germline ends. CDR3 in DNA: TGTGCCAGCAGCTTGGGGGGAAACACCATATATTTT. It translates to CASSLGGNTIYF.

This clone was seen a few times. The chain links TRBV9 to TRBJ2-6; D is uncertain. CDR3 length: 15 amino acids. CDR1 and CDR2 (germline): SGDLS, YYNGEE. Trimming left V 5 bases short and J 2 bases short, with 11 bases between. The CDR3 loop is CASSTRLAGANVLTF. As DNA, the CDR3 is TGTGCCAGCAGTACGCGTCTAGCTGGGGCCAACGTCCTGACTTTC.

This chain uses TRBV30 with TRBJ2-3; D may be TRBD1 or TRBD2 (6 bases each). In germline, CDR1 is GTSNPN, CDR2 SVGIG (reference sequence). The CDR3 runs to 13 residues. The V end was cut by 4 bases, the J end by 3 bases, with 11 bases between. In DNA form, the CDR3 reads TGTGCCTGGAATGTAGGGGGGACAGATACGCAGTATTTT. This sequence encodes CAWNVGGTDTQYF.

V is TRBV29-1 and J is TRBJ2-7; D gene ambiguous. The V end was cut by 4 bases, the J end by 12 bases, with 16 bases between. The CDR3 is 11 residues long. The germline V gene encodes CDR1 SQVTM and CDR2 ANQGSEA. The CDR3 sequence is CSVVLENLRYF. For the CDR3, the DNA is TGCAGCGTTGTTTTAGAGAATCTAAGGTACTTC.

This sequence joins TRBV2 and TRBJ1-2; perhaps TRBD1 as D (5 bases). V dropped 0 bases and J dropped 6 bases, with 14 bases sitting between them. The germline gives CDR1 SNHLY, CDR2 FYNNEI. CDR3 length: 15 residues. The DNA for the CDR3 is TGTGCCAGCAGTGAAGCGGCAGGAAGGGGAGATGGCTACACCTTC. Protein: CASSEAAGRGDGYTF.

The chain has TRBV15 and TRBJ1-2; D is uncertain. CDR1 is LNHNV and CDR2 is YYDKDF in the germline V gene (reference sequence). The CDR3 loop spans 14 amino acids. V gave up 4 bases and J gave up 12 bases, with 21 bases separating them. CDR3 DNA sequence: TGTGCCACCAGCATGAACCGGGCCCCCGTGTGGAACACCTTC. This gives the protein CATSMNRAPVWNTF.

This chain connects TRBV29-1 to TRBJ2-1; D is unresolved. The CDR3 consists of 11 residues. V shed 4 bases and J shed 9 bases, with 10 bases lying between them. Germline lookup yields CDR1 SQVTM and CDR2 ANQGSEA. CDR3 sequence reads: CSVVRGIEQFF. The CDR3 DNA is TGCAGCGTTGTAAGAGGAATTGAGCAGTTCTTC.

Only a few counts were recorded for this clone. The genes are TRBV23-1 and TRBJ1-1; D is possibly TRBD1 (6 bases). TRBV23-1 is recorded as an ORF, its role being uncertain. This CDR3 has 14 amino acids. V lost 4 bases to trimming and J lost 5 bases, with 14 bases between them. The CDR3 sequence is CASSRLRRGTEAFF. DNA of the CDR3: TGCGCCAGCAGTCGCCTACGCAGGGGTACTGAAGCTTTCTTT.

The chain links TRBV29-1 to TRBJ1-1, with D possibly TRBD1 on 5 matching bases. Germline V CDR1 and CDR2: SQVTM, ANQGSEA. Trimming left V 3 bases short and J 8 bases short, with 10 bases between. The CDR3 loop spans 11 amino acids. CDR3: CSVEGRGEAFF. The CDR3 coding sequence is TGCAGCGTTGAGGGACGGGGAGAAGCTTTCTTT.

This rearrangement joins TRBV19 to TRBJ1-2; D unclear. This CDR3 region has 12 residues. Per germline, CDR1 LNHDA and CDR2 SQIVND (reference sequence). Trimming removed 1 base at V and 6 bases at J, with 6 bases between. The CDR3 loop is CASSIGGNGYTF. CDR3 DNA: TGTGCCAGTAGTATAGGAGGGAATGGCTACACCTTC.